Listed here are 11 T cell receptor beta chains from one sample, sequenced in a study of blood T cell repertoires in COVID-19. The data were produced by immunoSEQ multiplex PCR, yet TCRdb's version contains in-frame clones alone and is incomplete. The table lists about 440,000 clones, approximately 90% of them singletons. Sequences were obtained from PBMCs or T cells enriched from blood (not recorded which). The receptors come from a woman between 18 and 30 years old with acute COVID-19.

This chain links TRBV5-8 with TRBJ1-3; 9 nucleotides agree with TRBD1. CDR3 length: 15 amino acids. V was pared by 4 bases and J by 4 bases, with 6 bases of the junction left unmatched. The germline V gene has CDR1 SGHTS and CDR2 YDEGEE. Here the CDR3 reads CASSPGTGRGNTIYF. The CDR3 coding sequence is TGTGCCAGCAGCCCCGGGACAGGGAGAGGAAACACCATATATTTT.

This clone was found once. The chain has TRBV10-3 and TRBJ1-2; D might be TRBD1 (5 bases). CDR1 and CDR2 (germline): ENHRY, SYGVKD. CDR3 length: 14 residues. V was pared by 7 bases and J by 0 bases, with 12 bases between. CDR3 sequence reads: CAITKGPTNYGYTF. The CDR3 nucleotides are TGTGCCATCACTAAGGGGCCTACTAACTATGGCTACACCTTC.

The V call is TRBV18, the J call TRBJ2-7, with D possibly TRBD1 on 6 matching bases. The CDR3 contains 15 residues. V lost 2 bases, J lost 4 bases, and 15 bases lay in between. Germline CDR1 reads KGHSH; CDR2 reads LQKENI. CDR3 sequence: CASSPSPGALYEQYF. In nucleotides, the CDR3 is TGTGCCAGCTCACCAAGCCCAGGGGCTCTTTACGAGCAGTACTTC.

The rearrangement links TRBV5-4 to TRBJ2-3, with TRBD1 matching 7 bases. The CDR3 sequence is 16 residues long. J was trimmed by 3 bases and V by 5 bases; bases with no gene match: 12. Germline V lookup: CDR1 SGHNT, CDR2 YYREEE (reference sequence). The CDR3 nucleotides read TGTGCCAGCAGGGGCCGGCACAGGGGTGGGACAGATACGCAGTATTTT. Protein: CASRGRHRGGTDTQYF.

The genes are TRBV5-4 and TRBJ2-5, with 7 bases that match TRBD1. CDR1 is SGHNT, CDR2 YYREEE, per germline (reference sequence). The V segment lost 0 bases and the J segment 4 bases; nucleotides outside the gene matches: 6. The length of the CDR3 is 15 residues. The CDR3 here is CASSLEGAGIETQYF. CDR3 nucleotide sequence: TGTGCCAGCAGCTTGGAGGGGGCAGGGATAGAGACCCAGTACTTC.

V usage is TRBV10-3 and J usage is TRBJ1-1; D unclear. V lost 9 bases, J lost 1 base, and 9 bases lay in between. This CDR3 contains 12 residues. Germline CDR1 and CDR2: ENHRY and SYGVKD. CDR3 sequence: CAMRRENTEAFF. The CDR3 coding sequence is TGTGCCATGAGACGGGAGAACACTGAAGCTTTCTTT.

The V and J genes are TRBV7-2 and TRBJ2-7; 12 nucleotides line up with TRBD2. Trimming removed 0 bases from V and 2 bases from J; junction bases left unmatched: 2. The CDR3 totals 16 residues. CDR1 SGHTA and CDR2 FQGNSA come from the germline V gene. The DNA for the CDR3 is TGTGCCAGCAGCTTAGCCCCTAGCGGGGGGGCCTACGAGCAGTACTTC. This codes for CASSLAPSGGAYEQYF.

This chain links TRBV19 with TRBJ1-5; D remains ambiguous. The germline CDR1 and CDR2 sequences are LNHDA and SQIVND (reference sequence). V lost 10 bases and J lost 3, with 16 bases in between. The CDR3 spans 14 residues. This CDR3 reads CATRQTGNNQPQHF. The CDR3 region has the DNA TGTGCCACTAGGCAAACGGGAAACAATCAGCCCCAGCATTTT.

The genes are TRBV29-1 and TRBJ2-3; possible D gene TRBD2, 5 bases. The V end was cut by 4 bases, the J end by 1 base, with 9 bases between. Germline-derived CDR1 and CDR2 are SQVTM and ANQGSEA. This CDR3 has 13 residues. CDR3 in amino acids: CSVVLVGTDTQYF. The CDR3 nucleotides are TGCAGCGTTGTACTAGTCGGCACAGATACGCAGTATTTT.

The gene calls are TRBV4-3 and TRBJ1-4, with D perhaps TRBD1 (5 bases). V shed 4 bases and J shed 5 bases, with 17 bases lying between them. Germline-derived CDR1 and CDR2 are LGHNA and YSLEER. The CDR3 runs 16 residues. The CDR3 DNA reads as TGCGCCAGCAGCCGGGATGCGGGACGCAGAAATGAAAAACTGTTTTTT. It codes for CASSRDAGRRNEKLFF.

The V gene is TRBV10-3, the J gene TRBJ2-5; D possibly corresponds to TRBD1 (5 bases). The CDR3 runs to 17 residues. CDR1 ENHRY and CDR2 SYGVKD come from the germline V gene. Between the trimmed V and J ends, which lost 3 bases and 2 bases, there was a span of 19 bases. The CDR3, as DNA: TGTGCCATCAGTGACCTCTCGACAGAGGTCTCACAAGAGACCCAGTACTTC. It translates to CAISDLSTEVSQETQYF.